The next 3 T cell receptor beta chains were all read from a single sample in a study of blood T cells in healthy people across ages (dated by TCRdb to the mid-2010s). Library preparation was by 5' RACE. The instrument was an Illumina HiSeq 2500. The second PCR ran for roughly 7 to 11 cycles and used a J-beta primer mix along with a sample-barcoded 5' primer. TCRdb applied fastp at Q25 and MiXCR to the public reads, then kept only in-frame beta chains. Each CDR3 protein appears once, grouped with its most common genes and DNA. The sample table lists 800,000 or so distinct CDR3 sequences, 20% to 30% of them with a count of one. The top ten constitute 3.7% of the sample. The same specimen was also included in a second study, on T cells of mothers and their children.

Material for sequencing was blood. The receptors shown here come from a boy aged 5-17 years in good health.

This chain uses TRBV2 with TRBJ1-4, with 11 bases lining up with TRBD1. CDR1 is SNHLY and CDR2 is FYNNEI in the germline V gene. The trim removed 6 bases at V and 7 bases at J, leaving 4 bases unmatched. The CDR3 is 14 residues long. CDR3 nucleotide sequence: TGTGCCAGCAGCGGACAGGGGGCGGGTGAAAAACTGTTTTTT. Protein product: CASSGQGAGEKLFF.

This clonotype was recorded a few times. This chain connects TRBV11-2 to TRBJ2-5, with a tentative D call TRBD2 (7 bases). With 1 base removed from V and 0 bases from J, the gap between germline ends came to 18 bases. The CDR3 runs to 18 residues. Germline V gives CDR1 SGHAT, CDR2 FQNNGV. In DNA form, the CDR3 reads TGTGCCAGCAGCTTAGCGGATGGGGGGGCCGCGTACCAAGAGACCCAGTACTTC. It is translated as CASSLADGGAAYQETQYF.

V gene TRBV9 combines with J gene TRBJ2-7; TRBD1 aligns across 8 bases. Germline V CDR1 and CDR2: SGDLS, YYNGEE. V shed 0 bases, J shed 3 bases, and the junction held 5 bases outside the gene matches. The CDR3 has 15 residues. As DNA, the CDR3 is TGTGCCAGCAGCGTAGGGACAGGGAGCGTCTACGAGCAGTACTTC. This translates into CASSVGTGSVYEQYF.